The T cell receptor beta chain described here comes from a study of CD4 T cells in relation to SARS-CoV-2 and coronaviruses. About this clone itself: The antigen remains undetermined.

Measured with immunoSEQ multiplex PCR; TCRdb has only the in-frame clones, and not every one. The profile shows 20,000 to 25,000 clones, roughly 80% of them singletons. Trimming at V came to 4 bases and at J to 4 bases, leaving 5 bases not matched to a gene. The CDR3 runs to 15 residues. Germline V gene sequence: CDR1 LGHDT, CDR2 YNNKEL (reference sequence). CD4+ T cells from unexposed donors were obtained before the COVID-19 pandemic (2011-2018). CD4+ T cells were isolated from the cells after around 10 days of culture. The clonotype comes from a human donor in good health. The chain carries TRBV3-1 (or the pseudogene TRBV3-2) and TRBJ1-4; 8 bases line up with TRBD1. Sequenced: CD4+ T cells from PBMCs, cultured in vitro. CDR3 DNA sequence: TGTGCCAGCAGCCTACGGACAGGGATTAATGAAAAACTGTTTTTT. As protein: CASSLRTGINEKLFF.